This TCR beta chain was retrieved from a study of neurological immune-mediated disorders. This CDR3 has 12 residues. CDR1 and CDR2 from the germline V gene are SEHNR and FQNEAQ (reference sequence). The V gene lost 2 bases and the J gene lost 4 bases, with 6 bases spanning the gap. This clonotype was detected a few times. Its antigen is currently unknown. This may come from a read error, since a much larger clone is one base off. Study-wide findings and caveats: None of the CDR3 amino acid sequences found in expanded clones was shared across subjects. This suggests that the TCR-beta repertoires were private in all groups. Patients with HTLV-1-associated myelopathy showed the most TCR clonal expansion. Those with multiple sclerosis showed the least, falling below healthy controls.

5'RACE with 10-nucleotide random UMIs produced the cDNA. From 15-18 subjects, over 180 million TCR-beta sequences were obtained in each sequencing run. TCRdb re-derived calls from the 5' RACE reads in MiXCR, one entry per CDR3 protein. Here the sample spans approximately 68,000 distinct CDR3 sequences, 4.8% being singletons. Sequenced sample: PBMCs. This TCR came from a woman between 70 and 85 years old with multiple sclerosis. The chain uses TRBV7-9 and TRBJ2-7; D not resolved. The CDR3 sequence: CASSLNGYEQYF. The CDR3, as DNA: TGTGCCAGCAGCTTAAATGGGTACGAGCAGTACTTC.